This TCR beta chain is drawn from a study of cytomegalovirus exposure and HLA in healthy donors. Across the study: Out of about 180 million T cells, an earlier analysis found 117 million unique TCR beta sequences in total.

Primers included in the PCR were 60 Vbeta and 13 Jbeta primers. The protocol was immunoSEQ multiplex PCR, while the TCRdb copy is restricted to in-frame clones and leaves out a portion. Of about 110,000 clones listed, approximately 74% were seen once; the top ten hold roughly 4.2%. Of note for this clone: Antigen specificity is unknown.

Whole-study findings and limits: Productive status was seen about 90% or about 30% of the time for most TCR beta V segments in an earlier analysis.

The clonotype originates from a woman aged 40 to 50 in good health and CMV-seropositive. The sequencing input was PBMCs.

CDR3 coding DNA: TGTGCCTGGAGTGTGGGACTAGCGGGAGGGGGGGGGACCCAGTACTTC. Encoded protein: CAWSVGLAGGGGTQYF. The chain recombines TRBV30 with TRBJ2-5, with 16 bases matching TRBD2. Germline V gene sequence: CDR1 GTSNPN, CDR2 SVGIG (reference sequence). Trimming took 0 bases from V and 7 from J; bases not matched to a gene: 5. CDR3 length: 16 residues. Full variable domain (missing parts from reference TRBV30 and TRBJ2-5): SQTIHQWPATLVQPVGSPLSLECTVEGTSNPNLYWYRQAAGRGLQLLFYSVGIGQISSEVPQNLSASRPQDRQFILSSKKLLLSDSGFYLCAWSVGLAGGGGTQYFGPGTRLLVL.